This T cell receptor (beta chain) stems from a study of T cell responses to AZD1222 COVID-19 vaccine. Points from the study as a whole: An increase in Spike-specific TCR breadth and depth was observed after two AZD1222 doses.

Using immunoSEQ multiplex PCR, the repertoire was profiled, and TCRdb retains in-frame clones only, with some absent. Counted here are around 99,000 clones, around nine tenths occurring once; the ten biggest clones make up roughly 18%. Concerning this clone: Antigen unknown.

The V gene lost 1 base and the J gene lost 4 bases, with 10 bases spanning the gap. Germline CDR1 SGHTA, CDR2 FQGNSA. The CDR3 loop spans 14 amino acids. This sequence was found in an adult in good health. This chain uses TRBV7-2 with TRBJ1-1; D perhaps matches TRBD1 (6 bases). Sequenced material: peripheral blood, taken on day 0 of AZD1222 vaccination. CDR3 amino acids: CASSLGQGSTEAFF. CDR3 DNA: TGTGCCAGCAGCTTAGGCCAGGGGAGCACTGAAGCTTTCTTT. The whole variable domain, filled in from reference TRBV7-2 and TRBJ1-1, reads GAGVSQSPSNKVTEKGKDVELRCDPISGHTALYWYRQSLGQGLEFLIYFQGNSAPDKSGLPSDRFSAERTGGSVSTLTIQRTQQEDSAVYLCASSLGQGSTEAFFGQGTRLTVV.